Below are 9 T cell receptor beta chains sequenced from a single sample in a study of blood T cells in healthy people across ages. The authors ran a second PCR of about 6 to 12 cycles using a sample-barcoded 5' primer and a J-beta primer mix. TCRdb re-called the 5' RACE reads through MiXCR, storing one row per CDR3 protein. Among roughly 2 million distinct CDR3 sequences, roughly 49% were seen once, and the ten largest hold around 2.1%. The material sequenced was blood. The receptors here all came from a woman in her thirties or forties in good health.

V usage is TRBV6-6 and J usage is TRBJ1-5; D is undetermined. Germline-derived CDR1 and CDR2 are MNHNY and SVGAGI (reference sequence). The CDR3 sequence is 11 residues long. V was trimmed by 4 bases and J by 5 bases, leaving 3 bases between them. CDR3 protein: CASSSDQPQHF. CDR3 bases: TGTGCCAGCAGTTCAGATCAGCCCCAGCATTTT.

The rearrangement uses TRBV11-3 and TRBJ2-3; TRBD1 matches at 8 bases. This CDR3 has 14 residues. In germline, CDR1 is SGHNT, CDR2 YENEEA. V was clipped by 0 bases and J by 8 bases; unmatched bases: 4. In nucleotides, the CDR3 is TGTGCCAGCAGCTTAGATCCCGACAGGGGTACGCAGTATTTT. It specifies CASSLDPDRGTQYF.

This clonotype was seen only a few times. The chain recombines TRBV7-2 with TRBJ2-1; 13 bases are a match to TRBD2. The germline gives CDR1 SGHTA, CDR2 FQGNSA. The CDR3 is 15 amino acids. J was trimmed by 14 bases and V by 2 bases; bases with no gene match: 9. The CDR3 nucleotides are TGTGCCAGCAGCTTAACCGGACTAGCGGGGGCCGCGGAGTTCTTC. Protein: CASSLTGLAGAAEFF.

This clonotype has a handful of counts. The junction does not match germline at one end; this may be a read error. CDR3 sequence (DNA): TGTGCTAGCAGCTTAGCTCCTAGCGGGGGTAATAGCACAGATACGCAGTATTTT. Its translation is CASSLAPSGGNSTDTQYF. The chain is built from TRBV7-7 and TRBJ2-3; 10 bases line up with TRBD2. The CDR3 has 18 residues. The V gene's germline CDR1 is SSHAT and CDR2 FNYEAQ (reference sequence).

The rearrangement joins TRBV27 to TRBJ2-1; D gene uncertain. The CDR3 sequence is 12 residues long. V was pared by 3 bases and J by 10 bases, with 10 bases between. Germline V gives CDR1 MNHEY, CDR2 SMNVEV (reference sequence). The CDR3, as DNA: TGTGCCAGCAGTTTTGGGGATAGGGAGCAGTTCTTC. This encodes CASSFGDREQFF.

The gene calls are TRBV29-1 and TRBJ2-7; D remains unclear. CDR3 size: 11 residues. Trimming shortened V by 8 bases and J by 1 base, and 9 bases separated the two germline ends. Per the germline V gene, CDR1 is SQVTM and CDR2 is ANQGSEA. CDR3 DNA sequence: TGCAGCATCCGACTGTCCTACGAGCAGTACTTC. It specifies CSIRLSYEQYF.

V gene TRBV28 combines with J gene TRBJ2-7; 9 nucleotides agree with TRBD1. CDR3 length: 16 residues. The V segment lost 7 bases and the J segment 1 base; nucleotides outside the gene matches: 11. The germline gives CDR1 MDHEN, CDR2 SYDVKM. The CDR3, as DNA: TGTGCCAGCACCACTCAAGGAGGGACAGGGTCCTACGAGCAGTACTTC. Translated, it gives CASTTQGGTGSYEQYF.

Many counts were recorded for this clonotype. The junction and the germline gene differ at one end; a read error may be behind it. This chain joins TRBV7-2 and TRBJ2-5, with D unclear. Per the germline V gene, CDR1 is SGHTA and CDR2 is FQGNSA. The CDR3 spans 13 residues. The CDR3 coding sequence is TGTGCCAGCAGTTTAGACCTAAGGGAGACCCAGTACTTC. Translation gives CASSLDLRETQYF.

This clonotype was recorded a few times. The chain uses TRBV6-6 and TRBJ2-3; D gene ambiguous. V lost 8 bases to trimming and J lost 10 bases, with 10 bases between them. CDR1 and CDR2 (germline): MNHNY, SVGAGI (reference sequence). CDR3 length equals 10 residues. The CDR3 loop reads CASAGRPQYF. The DNA of the CDR3 is TGTGCCAGCGCTGGAAGGCCGCAGTATTTT.